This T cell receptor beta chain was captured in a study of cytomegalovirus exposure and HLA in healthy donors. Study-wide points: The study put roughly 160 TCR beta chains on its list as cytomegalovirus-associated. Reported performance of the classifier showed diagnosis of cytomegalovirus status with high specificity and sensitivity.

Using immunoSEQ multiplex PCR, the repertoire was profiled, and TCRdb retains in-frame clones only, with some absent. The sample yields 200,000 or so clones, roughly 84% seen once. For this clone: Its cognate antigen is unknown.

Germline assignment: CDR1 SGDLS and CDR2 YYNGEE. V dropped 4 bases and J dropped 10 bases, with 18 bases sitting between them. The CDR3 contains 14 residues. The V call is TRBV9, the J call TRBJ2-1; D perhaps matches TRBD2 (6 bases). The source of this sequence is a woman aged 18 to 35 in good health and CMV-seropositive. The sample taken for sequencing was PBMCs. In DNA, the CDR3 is TGTGCCAGCAGCTTGAACGTGGGGGGATACGAGCAGTTCTTC. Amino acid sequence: CASSLNVGGYEQFF.